What follows are 10 T cell receptor beta chains derived from one specimen sequenced in a study of blood T cell repertoires in COVID-19. The table came from immunoSEQ multiplex PCR; TCRdb's copy has only in-frame clones and leaves some out. In the table there are over 250,000 clones, approximately 86% of which are singletons. Sequencing was done on a sample of PBMCs or T cells enriched from blood (not recorded which). The receptors come from a woman younger than 30 who had recovered from COVID-19.

This clone was detected only once. The rearrangement links TRBV10-3 to TRBJ2-5; 7 nucleotides align to TRBD2. There are 14 residues in the CDR3. The V and J ends lost 3 bases and 1 base, in that order; junction bases with no gene match: 2. Germline CDR1 and CDR2: ENHRY and SYGVKD. Here the CDR3 DNA reads TGTGCCATCAGTGACCCTAGCGGCCAAGAGACCCAGTACTTC. It translates to CAISDPSGQETQYF.

This sequence joins TRBV5-5 and TRBJ2-1; D unresolved. The CDR3 has 16 residues. In germline, CDR1 is SGHKS, CDR2 YYEKEE (reference sequence). Trimming took off 4 bases at V and 1 base at J, with 15 bases between the two ends. The CDR3 here is CASSQRPVGSYNEQFF. The CDR3 DNA sequence: TGTGCCAGCAGCCAGCGCCCGGTTGGATCCTACAATGAGCAGTTCTTC.

The rearrangement uses TRBV25-1 and TRBJ1-2; no clear D gene. The V gene lost 0 bases and the J gene lost 0 bases, with 17 bases spanning the gap. Germline assignment: CDR1 MGHDK and CDR2 SYGVNS. The CDR3 consists of 18 residues. The CDR3 is CASSEYYAGGPTNYGYTF. The DNA for the CDR3 is TGTGCCAGCAGTGAATATTACGCCGGTGGGCCGACTAACTATGGCTACACCTTC.

The CDR3 DNA is TGTGCCAGTAAGAAGGGACAGGGTGGTTTCCCTGGGGCCAACGTCCTGACTTTC. Protein: CASKKGQGGFPGANVLTF. V is TRBV2 and J is TRBJ2-6, with 9 bases identical to TRBD1. The CDR3 covers 18 residues. The trim removed 9 bases at V and 2 bases at J, leaving 14 bases unmatched. The V gene's germline CDR1 is SNHLY and CDR2 FYNNEI.

The V and J genes are TRBV7-7 and TRBJ2-2; D may be TRBD2 (6 bases). Germline V lookup: CDR1 SSHAT, CDR2 FNYEAQ (reference sequence). This CDR3 contains 16 residues. Trimming took 5 bases from V and 3 from J, leaving 16 bases between them. CDR3 bases: TGTGCCAGCAGCCCTATAGGCGGGGCCGACACCGGGGAGCTGTTTTTT. Its translation is CASSPIGGADTGELFF.

This clone occurred once. The chain carries TRBV11-2 and TRBJ2-2; TRBD2 aligns across 14 bases. Germline V gene data show CDR1 as SGHAT and CDR2 as FQNNGV. Germline trimming cut 6 bases from V and 3 bases from J; bases unmatched to any gene: 6. The CDR3 contains 17 residues. CDR3 coding DNA: TGTGCCAGCAGTACGGGACTAGCGGGAGTCGACACCGGGGAGCTGTTTTTT. As protein: CASSTGLAGVDTGELFF.

The chain links TRBV5-1 to TRBJ2-1; 8 bases are shared with TRBD1. CDR3 length: 15 residues. Germline V lookup: CDR1 SGHRS, CDR2 YFSETQ. Trimming removed 0 bases from V and 4 bases from J; junction bases left unmatched: 3. In DNA, the CDR3 is TGCGCCAGCAGCTTGGAACAGGGGGTTTACAATGAGCAGTTCTTC. Protein: CASSLEQGVYNEQFF.

The rearrangement uses TRBV7-2 and TRBJ1-6; 7 bases agree with TRBD1. Germline values: CDR1 SGHTA, CDR2 FQGNSA. The V and J ends lost 2 bases and 7 bases, in that order; junction bases with no gene match: 2. CDR3 length: 14 amino acids. CDR3 residues: CASSLRQGNSPLHF. The CDR3, as DNA: TGTGCCAGCAGCTTACGACAGGGAAATTCACCCCTCCACTTT.

The chain recombines TRBV6-2 or TRBV6-3 with TRBJ1-3; D might be TRBD1 (6 bases). The germline gives CDR1 MNHEY, CDR2 SVGEGT. Trimming removed 8 bases at V and 0 bases at J, with 14 bases between. This CDR3 region has 15 residues. This CDR3 reads CASGRQDNSGNTIYF. For the CDR3, the DNA is TGTGCCAGCGGCCGACAGGACAACTCTGGAAACACCATATATTTT.

V and J are TRBV7-6 and TRBJ2-7; perhaps TRBD2 as D (7 bases). The germline gives CDR1 SGHVS, CDR2 FNYEAQ. V was clipped by 1 base and J by 4 bases, with 14 bases between them. This CDR3 is 15 amino acids long. CDR3 sequence reads: CASSLGKGGGYEQYF. For the CDR3, the DNA is TGTGCCAGCAGCTTAGGAAAAGGGGGGGGTTACGAGCAGTACTTC.